Listed below are T cell receptor beta chains from one sample, sequenced in a study of blood T cell repertoires in COVID-19. TCRdb's copy holds only in-frame clones and misses some; the assay was immunoSEQ multiplex PCR. The sample yields roughly 150,000 clones, 90% to 95% seen once. The specimen was peripheral blood. All receptors come from an older woman with COVID-19, enrolled during active disease. Each CDR3 is given with its conserved first and last residue. Fields, in order: CDR3 protein, D gene, J gene, V gene. A D gene is named only where the DNA matches it firmly.

CASNRENQPQHF . TRBJ1-5 TRBV18
CASSVAGPYYEQYF . TRBJ2-7 TRBV9
CASSLGSSVDPYEQYF . TRBJ2-7 TRBV7-6
CASSPLLEAANEKLFF . TRBJ1-4 TRBV4-2
CASTPDRARGKVEQFF TRBD1 TRBJ2-1 TRBV2
CAISDGGRGSPLHF . TRBJ1-6 TRBV10-3
CASSQTYPGQGANEQYF TRBD1 TRBJ2-7 TRBV19
CASSYGQGQETQYF TRBD1 TRBJ2-5 TRBV5-1
CASSEWRRGLDEQYF . TRBJ2-7 TRBV25-1
CASSYDRTGKGKLFF TRBD1 TRBJ1-4 TRBV6-5
CASSYGGRGYEQYF . TRBJ2-7 TRBV6-5
CATSRGSSDRGNQPQHF TRBD1 TRBJ1-5 TRBV15
CATSTPGLAGNEQYF TRBD2 TRBJ2-7 TRBV15
CASSPHTSSYNEQFF . TRBJ2-1 TRBV27
CASSVAASGAGQETQYF TRBD2 TRBJ2-5 TRBV9
CASSRQGMRTDTQYF TRBD1 TRBJ2-3 TRBV7-9
CSVAGQGYEQYF TRBD1 TRBJ2-7 TRBV29-1
CASSPPEGRGYGYTF TRBD1 TRBJ1-2 TRBV18
CASSTQTGWGNTIYF TRBD1 TRBJ1-3 TRBV7-2
CASSVGFSGSSYNEQFF . TRBJ2-1 TRBV9
CASKPDSPYNSPLHF . TRBJ1-6 TRBV19
CASSETYRSSYEQYF . TRBJ2-7 TRBV6-1
CSVEDRRDSFMNTEAFF TRBD1 TRBJ1-1 TRBV29-1
CASSYSIYSGDYGYTF . TRBJ1-2 TRBV6-6
CASSLIASGGRSTDTQYF TRBD2 TRBJ2-3 TRBV27
CASSLNQGGQQPQHF . TRBJ1-5 TRBV7-2
CASSLGTVGFYEQYF TRBD1 TRBJ2-7 TRBV18
CASSVEVKATGYPSGANVLTF TRBD1 TRBJ2-6 TRBV9
CASSWDRSYNSPLHF TRBD1 TRBJ1-6 TRBV27
CASSLGIRDAEAFF . TRBJ1-1 TRBV11-1
CASSPGQAYEQYF TRBD1 TRBJ2-7 TRBV27
CASSLDGTDSYEQYF TRBD1 TRBJ2-7 TRBV7-2
CASRSQGKRNGYTF . TRBJ1-2 TRBV19
CASSETGDTEAFF . TRBJ1-1 TRBV10-1
CASSPLPLGTGNTYYGYTF TRBD1 TRBJ1-2 TRBV18
CASSIGFSGTEAFF . TRBJ1-1 TRBV19
CASSSRTGGAETQYF TRBD1 TRBJ2-5 TRBV5-1
CASSGLRDTGELFF . TRBJ2-2 TRBV6-2/TRBV6-3
CASSFGDTQYF . TRBJ2-3 TRBV12-3/TRBV12-4
CASSHRLAGEETQYF TRBD2 TRBJ2-5 TRBV4-2
CSVERAGGYYGYTF TRBD1 TRBJ1-2 TRBV29-1
CASSPVGLDEKLFF . TRBJ1-4 TRBV18
CASRTIRGAPGELFF . TRBJ2-2 TRBV2
CASAAGTLNEQFF . TRBJ2-1 TRBV5-1
CASSPYSNQPQHF . TRBJ1-5 TRBV27
CASSPRDRLNTEAFF TRBD1 TRBJ1-1 TRBV6-5
CASSRRHAYLTYSPLHF . TRBJ1-6 TRBV3-1/TRBV3-2
CASKKRGGVHNEQFF TRBD2 TRBJ2-1 TRBV28
CASRGQGGSQPQHF TRBD1 TRBJ1-5 TRBV6-5
CATSRGQGPRGYTF TRBD1 TRBJ1-2 TRBV15
CASSLEGAGEAFF TRBD1 TRBJ1-1 TRBV5-1
CASSEGAAKNIQYF . TRBJ2-4 TRBV7-9
CASSLQGRSGNTIYF . TRBJ1-3 TRBV19
CATSDPVDTQYF . TRBJ2-3 TRBV24-1
CASSPRLANTGELFF . TRBJ2-2 TRBV7-2
CASSQLQGNGNTIYF TRBD1 TRBJ1-3 TRBV4-3
CASGQQNTGELFF . TRBJ2-2 TRBV5-6
CASSLTWTGLSSYNSPLHF TRBD1 TRBJ1-6 TRBV5-1
CASSRDRGLYNEQFF TRBD1 TRBJ2-1 TRBV7-6